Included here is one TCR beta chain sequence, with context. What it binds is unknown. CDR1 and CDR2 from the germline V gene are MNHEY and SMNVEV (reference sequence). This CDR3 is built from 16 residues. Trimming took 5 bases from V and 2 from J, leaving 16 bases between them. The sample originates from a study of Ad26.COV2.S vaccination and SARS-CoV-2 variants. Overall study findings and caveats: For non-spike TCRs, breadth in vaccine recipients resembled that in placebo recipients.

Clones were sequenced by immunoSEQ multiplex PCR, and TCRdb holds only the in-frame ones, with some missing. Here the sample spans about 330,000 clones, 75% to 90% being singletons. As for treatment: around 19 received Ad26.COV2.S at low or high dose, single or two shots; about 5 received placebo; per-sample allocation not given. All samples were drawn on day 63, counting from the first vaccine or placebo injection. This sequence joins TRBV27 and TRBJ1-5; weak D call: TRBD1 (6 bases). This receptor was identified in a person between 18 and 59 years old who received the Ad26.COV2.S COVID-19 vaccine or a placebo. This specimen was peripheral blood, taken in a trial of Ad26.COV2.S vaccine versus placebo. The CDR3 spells CASSPSWGAGNQPQHF. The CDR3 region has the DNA TGTGCCAGCAGTCCTTCATGGGGGGCTGGCAATCAGCCCCAGCATTTT.